Detailed here is one T cell receptor beta chain. Antigen unknown. The CDR3 is made up of 16 amino acids. Germline CDR1 SGHTA, CDR2 FQGTGA. The V gene lost 1 base and the J gene lost 3 bases, with 16 bases spanning the gap. The data originate from a study of cytomegalovirus exposure and HLA in healthy donors. The study, taken as a whole, reports: Sequencing depth roughly uniform across donors was assumed in presence/absence analyses.

60 Vbeta and 13 Jbeta primers were used in PCR. Libraries were prepared by immunoSEQ multiplex PCR; TCRdb keeps only in-frame clonotypes and omits some of them. The sample carries 160,000 or so clones, about four fifths recorded once. Sequencing was carried out using PBMCs. The receptor was isolated from a man in his thirties or forties in good health and CMV-seronegative. The chain carries TRBV7-3 and TRBJ2-7, with D tentatively TRBD1 (6 bases). The CDR3 DNA is TGTGCCAGCAGCTTAAATCACGTGGGCAGGGGCTACGAGCAGTACTTC. The encoded protein is CASSLNHVGRGYEQYF.